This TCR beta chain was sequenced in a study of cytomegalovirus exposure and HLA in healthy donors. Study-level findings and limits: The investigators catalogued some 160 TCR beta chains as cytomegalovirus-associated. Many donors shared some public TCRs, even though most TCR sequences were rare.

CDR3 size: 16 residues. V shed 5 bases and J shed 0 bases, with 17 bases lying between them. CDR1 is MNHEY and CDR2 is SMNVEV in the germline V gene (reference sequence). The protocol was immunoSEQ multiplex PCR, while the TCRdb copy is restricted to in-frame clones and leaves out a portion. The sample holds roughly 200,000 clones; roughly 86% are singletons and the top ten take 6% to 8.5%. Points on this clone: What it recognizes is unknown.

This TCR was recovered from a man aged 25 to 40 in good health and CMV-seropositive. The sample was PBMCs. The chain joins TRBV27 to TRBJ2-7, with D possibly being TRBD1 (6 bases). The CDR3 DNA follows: TGTGCCAGCAGTCCCGGATGGACAGCCTTCTCCTACGAGCAGTACTTC. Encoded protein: CASSPGWTAFSYEQYF.